Listed here are 30 T cell receptor beta chains from one sample, sequenced in a study of graft-versus-host responses after intestinal transplantation (dated by TCRdb to the early 2020s). The protocol used for the library was the immunoSEQ multiplex PCR assay. TCRdb holds this immuneACCESS table with in-frame rearrangements only. Some clones are missing; in checked studies, unresolved V genes explain under half, and the rest has no known cause. The sample table records tens of thousands of clones; 85% to 95% of these occur just once. Together, the top ten hold around 1.5% of the sample. This material consisted of PBMCs, taken approximately 360 days after intestinal transplant. These receptors originate from a human patient who received an intestinal transplant, so some T cells may come from the graft donor.

The CDR3 DNA reads as TGTGCCAGCGGAGTGGGTTTTTCGTACGAGCAGTACTTC. It is translated as CASGVGFSYEQYF. The V call is TRBV27, the J call TRBJ2-7; D ambiguous. The CDR3 totals 13 residues. CDR1 and CDR2 (germline): MNHEY, SMNVEV (reference sequence). Trimming took off 8 bases at V and 4 bases at J, with 15 bases between the two ends.

This clone was observed a handful of times. Other nucleotide sequences in the sample specify the same CDR3. This sequence joins TRBV5-4 and TRBJ1-5, with D uncertain. V was trimmed by 4 bases and J by 1 base, leaving 12 bases between them. The CDR3 is made up of 15 amino acids. Looked up from germline, CDR1 is SGHNT and CDR2 is YYREEE (reference sequence). The CDR3 sequence is CASSQDPGSNQPQHF. The CDR3 region has the DNA TGTGCCAGCAGCCAAGATCCTGGGAGCAATCAGCCCCAGCATTTT.

This clone was recorded only once. The V call is TRBV7-3, the J call TRBJ2-1, with 11 bases identical to TRBD1. CDR3 length: 15 amino acids. V was pared by 3 bases and J by 7 bases, with 5 bases of the junction left unmatched. The V gene's germline CDR1 is SGHTA and CDR2 FQGTGA. CDR3 amino acids: CASSLAGQGVNEQFF. The CDR3 nucleotides read TGTGCCAGCAGCTTGGCGGGACAGGGGGTAAATGAGCAGTTCTTC.

This chain joins TRBV9 and TRBJ2-2; weak D call: TRBD2 (5 bases). Germline V gives CDR1 SGDLS, CDR2 YYNGEE. This CDR3 contains 17 residues. V was shortened by 3 bases and J by 4 bases, with 19 bases between the two germline ends. As DNA, the CDR3 is TGTGCCAGCAGCGCCCACCCCCTCCTCACTAGCACCGGGGAGCTGTTTTTT. This sequence encodes CASSAHPLLTSTGELFF.

The chain couples TRBV28 to TRBJ1-2; tentatively, D is TRBD1 (5 bases). The germline V gene encodes CDR1 MDHEN and CDR2 SYDVKM. This CDR3 comprises 13 residues. V shed 10 bases and J shed 3 bases, with 15 bases lying between them. The CDR3 region has the DNA TGTGCCACCGAAATAACAGGCCACTATGGCTACACCTTC. The encoded protein is CATEITGHYGYTF.

V gene TRBV2 combines with J gene TRBJ1-2, with D possibly TRBD1 on 6 matching bases. This CDR3 region has 16 residues. Trimming took 8 bases from V and 0 from J, leaving 19 bases between them. Germline CDR1 reads SNHLY; CDR2 reads FYNNEI. CDR3 DNA: TGTGCCAGCCCTAAGGTGGGGGCTTCGACTAACTATGGCTACACCTTC. Translation: CASPKVGASTNYGYTF.

The rearrangement uses TRBV7-9 and TRBJ2-5; tentatively, D is TRBD2 (6 bases). There are 13 residues in the CDR3. Germline CDR1 reads SEHNR; CDR2 reads FQNEAQ (reference sequence). Trimming took off 6 bases at V and 1 base at J, with 9 bases between the two ends. This CDR3 reads CASRGGPQETQYF. The CDR3 nucleotides read TGTGCCAGCAGGGGGGGACCCCAAGAGACCCAGTACTTC.

This clone was detected once. This rearrangement joins TRBV5-4 to TRBJ1-2; D is ambiguous. The V end was cut by 0 bases, the J end by 8 bases, with 8 bases between. CDR1 is SGHNT, CDR2 YYREEE, per germline (reference sequence). This CDR3 has 12 residues. This CDR3 reads CASSLEWQGYTF. The CDR3 bases are TGTGCCAGCAGCTTGGAGTGGCAGGGCTACACCTTC. The full variable domain, rest sourced from reference TRBV5-4 and TRBJ1-2, is ETGVTQSPTHLIKTRGQQVTLRCSSQSGHNTVSWYQQALGQGPQFIFQYYREEENGRGNFPPRFSGLQFPNYSSELNVNALELDDSALYLCASSLEWQGYTFGSGTRLTVV.

The chain couples TRBV4-1 to TRBJ2-7, with 8 bases fitting TRBD2. CDR1 is MGHRA and CDR2 is YSYEKL in the germline V gene. V lost 2 bases, J lost 0 bases, and 12 bases stayed unmatched. CDR3 size: 18 residues. The CDR3 coding sequence is TGCGCCAGCAGCCAATTTTTCTTAAAGCGGGAGCGCTCCTACGAGCAGTACTTC. It specifies CASSQFFLKRERSYEQYF.

The gene calls are TRBV4-1 and TRBJ2-7, with a possible D match to TRBD1 (6 bases). The CDR3 totals 15 residues. V shed 1 base and J shed 0 bases, with 10 bases lying between them. The V gene's germline CDR1 is MGHRA and CDR2 YSYEKL. The CDR3 coding sequence is TGCGCCAGCAGCCAAGCCAAACAGGGCTCCTACGAGCAGTACTTC. It specifies CASSQAKQGSYEQYF.

The chain links TRBV6-5 to TRBJ1-2; no definite D call. Germline CDR1 MNHEY, CDR2 SVGAGI. V was shortened by 0 bases and J by 7 bases, with 9 bases between the two germline ends. This CDR3 is built from 13 residues. CDR3 region: CASSYSNAFGYTF. DNA for the CDR3: TGTGCCAGCAGTTACTCGAACGCTTTTGGCTACACCTTC.

V is TRBV6-5 and J is TRBJ1-6, with TRBD1 as a possible D gene (6 bases). CDR1 and CDR2 (germline): MNHEY, SVGAGI. The CDR3 consists of 15 residues. V was cut by 8 bases and J by 7 bases, with 18 bases left in between. CDR3 protein: CASHFNRDINSPLHF. The CDR3 DNA follows: TGTGCCAGCCACTTTAACCGGGACATCAATTCACCCCTCCACTTT.

A few counts support this clone. This chain links TRBV5-1 with TRBJ1-2, with D possibly matching TRBD1 (5 bases). The CDR3 sequence is 17 residues long. V lost 0 bases and J lost 0, with 15 bases in between. From germline, CDR1 is SGHRS and CDR2 YFSETQ. CDR3: CASSLGGRASANYGYTF. The CDR3, as DNA: TGCGCCAGCAGCTTGGGGGGCAGGGCCTCGGCTAACTATGGCTACACCTTC. Drawing the rest from reference TRBV5-1 and TRBJ1-2, the complete variable domain is KAGVTQTPRYLIKTRGQQVTLSCSPISGHRSVSWYQQTPGQGLQFLFEYFSETQRNKGNFPGRFSGRQFSNSRSEMNVSTLELGDSALYLCASSLGGRASANYGYTFGSGTRLTVV.

The chain employs TRBV6-5 and TRBJ2-5; TRBD2 is a possible D gene (6 bases). The CDR3 spans 16 residues. The germline V gene encodes CDR1 MNHEY and CDR2 SVGAGI. Between the trimmed V and J ends, which lost 0 bases and 4 bases, there was a span of 15 bases. The CDR3: CASSYSPGRSGETQYF. In DNA, the CDR3 is TGTGCCAGCAGTTACTCGCCAGGGAGGTCGGGAGAGACCCAGTACTTC.

The chain couples TRBV6-6 to TRBJ1-6, with 9 bases that match TRBD1. V lost 0 bases to trimming and J lost 8 bases; unmatched junction nucleotides: 2. Looked up from germline, CDR1 is MNHNY and CDR2 is SVGAGI (reference sequence). The CDR3 totals 15 residues. This CDR3 is CASSYSGQGYSPLHF. The DNA of the CDR3 is TGTGCCAGCAGTTACTCGGGACAGGGTTATTCACCCCTCCACTTT.

In DNA, the CDR3 is TGTGCCAGCACTTATGGACAGGCCTACGAGCAGTACTTC. Translation gives CASTYGQAYEQYF. The chain employs TRBV6-5 and TRBJ2-7, with TRBD1 matching over 7 bases. CDR1 is MNHEY and CDR2 is SVGAGI in the germline V gene. The CDR3 is 13 amino acids. V dropped 7 bases and J dropped 2; count of bases not matched to a gene: 5.

This chain links TRBV27 with TRBJ2-7; D is uncertain. The CDR3 is 16 amino acids. Germline lookup yields CDR1 MNHEY and CDR2 SMNVEV (reference sequence). V was cut by 5 bases and J by 0 bases, with 17 bases left in between. CDR3 in amino acids: CASSPGPELHSYEQYF. CDR3 sequence (DNA): TGTGCCAGCAGTCCCGGGCCCGAACTACACTCCTACGAGCAGTACTTC.

This chain uses TRBV5-5 with TRBJ2-1; D is perhaps TRBD1 (7 bases). The CDR3 runs to 17 residues. Trimming shortened V by 5 bases and J by 2 bases, and 20 bases separated the two germline ends. From germline, CDR1 is SGHKS and CDR2 YYEKEE (reference sequence). Here the CDR3 reads CASSFGGRTGPYNEQFF. In DNA form, the CDR3 reads TGTGCCAGCAGTTTCGGGGGAAGGACAGGCCCCTACAATGAGCAGTTCTTC.

The chain is built from TRBV18 and TRBJ1-2; D unclear. The V end was cut by 3 bases, the J end by 5 bases, with 16 bases between. This CDR3 comprises 15 residues. Germline loops: CDR1 KGHSH, CDR2 LQKENI. Written as DNA, the CDR3 is TGTGCCAGCTCACCCAACCCCCAGGCAGTGTATGGCTACACCTTC. Amino acids: CASSPNPQAVYGYTF.

The rearrangement uses TRBV7-3 and TRBJ1-3; D gene uncertain. Trimming took 1 base from V and 0 from J, leaving 1 base between them. The germline V gene has CDR1 SGHTA and CDR2 FQGTGA. This CDR3 comprises 13 residues. CDR3 sequence (DNA): TGTGCCAGCAGCTTAAACTCTGGAAACACCATATATTTT. The encoded protein is CASSLNSGNTIYF.

The chain uses TRBV5-1 and TRBJ1-6; D might be TRBD1 (6 bases). The ends were cut back, 0 bases at V and 4 bases at J, with 8 bases in the middle. The CDR3 runs 15 residues. Germline CDR1 and CDR2: SGHRS and YFSETQ. The CDR3 is CASSLVTGYNSPLHF. The CDR3 DNA reads TGCGCCAGCAGCTTGGTGACAGGTTATAATTCACCCCTCCACTTT.

The chain employs TRBV5-7 and TRBJ1-6; 7 bases are shared with TRBD1. TRBV5-7 is treated as an ORF (open reading frame) with a function not yet certain. The CDR3 runs to 16 residues. The V segment lost 1 base and the J segment 3 bases; nucleotides outside the gene matches: 4. CDR3 nucleotide sequence: TGTGCCAGCAGCTTGAGTGGGACAGACTATAATTCACCCCTCCACTTT. The encoded protein is CASSLSGTDYNSPLHF.

The chain carries TRBV18 and TRBJ1-2; 7 positions agree with TRBD1. The CDR3 sequence is 15 residues long. The germline V gene has CDR1 KGHSH and CDR2 LQKENI. V shed 3 bases and J 2 bases; nucleotides not matched to a gene: 6. The CDR3 sequence: CASSPFETGNYGYTF. In DNA, the CDR3 is TGTGCCAGCTCACCTTTCGAGACAGGGAACTATGGCTACACCTTC.

The CDR3 spells CASSDGRSYEQYF. The CDR3, as DNA: TGTGCCAGCAGCGATGGACGGTCCTACGAGCAGTACTTC. This rearrangement joins TRBV6-1 to TRBJ2-7; D gene unclear. The germline V gene encodes CDR1 MNHNS and CDR2 SASEGT. The germline V and J ends were trimmed by 6 bases and 1 base, with 10 bases remaining between them. This CDR3 is 13 amino acids long.

This clone was counted only a few times. The gene calls are TRBV15 and TRBJ1-2; TRBD1 might be the D (6 bases). CDR1 is LNHNV, CDR2 YYDKDF, per germline (reference sequence). This CDR3 spans 14 amino acids. Trimming took off 5 bases at V and 5 bases at J, with 15 bases between the two ends. CDR3 nucleotides: TGTGCCACCAGCGGGGGGGGGCTCGGGTATGGCTACACCTTC. Translating it yields CATSGGGLGYGYTF.

The count of this clone is one. The genes are TRBV5-6 and TRBJ1-2; no clear D. The germline CDR1 and CDR2 sequences are SGHDT and YYEEEE. V was shortened by 3 bases and J by 5 bases, with 5 bases between the two germline ends. This CDR3 contains 11 residues. This chain's CDR3 is CASSWGYGYTF. For the CDR3, the DNA is TGTGCCAGCAGCTGGGGATATGGCTACACCTTC.

The chain carries TRBV7-9 and TRBJ1-2; TRBD1 might be the D (5 bases). CDR1 is SEHNR, CDR2 FQNEAQ, per germline (reference sequence). This CDR3 is 12 amino acids long. Trimming left V 5 bases short and J 6 bases short, with 10 bases between. CDR3 sequence: CASSTTVDGYTF. For the CDR3, the DNA is TGTGCCAGCAGCACGACAGTAGATGGCTACACCTTC.

This chain uses TRBV6-6 with TRBJ2-7; D may match TRBD1 or TRBD2 (5 bases each). Germline V lookup: CDR1 MNHNY, CDR2 SVGAGI (reference sequence). V was trimmed by 6 bases and J by 2 bases, leaving 11 bases between them. The CDR3 extends over 13 amino acids. DNA for the CDR3: TGTGCCAGCAGCCGGGACCTCGCCTACGAGCAGTACTTC. Encoded protein: CASSRDLAYEQYF.

The genes are TRBV9 and TRBJ2-1; 12 nucleotides line up with TRBD2. The length of the CDR3 is 15 residues. The germline gives CDR1 SGDLS, CDR2 YYNGEE. After removal of 3 bases from V and 7 bases from J, the junction contained 5 bases not matched to a gene. CDR3: CASSAPGLAGNEQFF. The CDR3, as DNA: TGTGCCAGCAGCGCACCCGGACTAGCGGGAAATGAGCAGTTCTTC.

This chain connects TRBV11-1 to TRBJ2-3; no clear D. Trimming removed 0 bases at V and 2 bases at J, with 3 bases between. The CDR3 totals 13 residues. Germline V gene lookup returns CDR1 SGHAT and CDR2 FQDESV (reference sequence). The CDR3 bases are TGTGCCAGCAGCTTAGCGTTCACAGATACGCAGTATTTT. Translated, it gives CASSLAFTDTQYF. Combining the CDR3 with reference TRBV11-1 and TRBJ2-3 gives the whole variable domain EAEVAQSPRYKITEKSQAVAFWCDPISGHATLYWYRQILGQGPELLVQFQDESVVDDSQLPKDRFSAERLKGVDSTLKIQPAELGDSAMYLCASSLAFTDTQYFGPGTRLTVL.